This TCR beta chain originates from a study of T cell changes during pregnancy in multiple sclerosis. Germline V gene sequence: CDR1 ENHRY, CDR2 SYGVKD. The V end was cut by 0 bases, the J end by 0 bases, with 17 bases between. The CDR3 has 18 residues. Generated by immunoSEQ multiplex PCR, the TCRdb table keeps only in-frame clones and is missing some. The repertoire holds approximately 34,000 clones, with around 90% as singletons. The chain combines TRBV10-3 with TRBJ1-1; D may be TRBD1 (5 bases). This clonotype was sampled from a female donor with multiple sclerosis, enrolled in a pregnancy study. The sequencing used CD4+ T cells from peripheral blood mononuclear cells, collected after pregnancy. In DNA, the CDR3 is TGTGCCATCAGTGAGTCATGGAGTTTAGGGGCTATGAACACTGAAGCTTTCTTT. It encodes CAISESWSLGAMNTEAFF.